Listed below are T cell receptor beta chains from one sample, sequenced in a study of control samples from healthy donors and cancer patients. Sequencing used immunoSEQ multiplex PCR; TCRdb keeps in-frame clones, though not all of them. The sample has tens of thousands of clones, 70% to 90% seen once; the top ten hold over 2%. Input material: PBMCs. The receptors originated from a woman aged 50 to 60 with head and neck cancer. Each CDR3 is given without its conserved first and last residue.

v_call: TRBV29-1; cdr3_aa: SAGLAGESVTQY
v_call: TRBV10-3; cdr3_aa: AIRVEANTGELF
v_call: TRBV5-1; cdr3_aa: ASSLSGRGTGELF
v_call: TRBV6-5; cdr3_aa: ASSGGREYQPQH
v_call: TRBV5-1; cdr3_aa: ASSPRDRRSYNEQF
v_call: TRBV7-9; cdr3_aa: ASSPPGQGANEKLF
v_call: TRBV6-2/TRBV6-3; cdr3_aa: ASSGLAAGGRNEQF
v_call: TRBV28; cdr3_aa: ASSSAVDRVNEKLF
v_call: TRBV7-9; cdr3_aa: ASSLGGKGTGANVLT
v_call: TRBV23-1; cdr3_aa: ASSPPRGWPLH
v_call: TRBV5-6; cdr3_aa: ASSPRPAYEQY
v_call: TRBV7-2; cdr3_aa: ASSLSGGSGQY
v_call: TRBV6-1; cdr3_aa: ASSESWASYQPQH
v_call: TRBV11-2; cdr3_aa: ASSLLSGVTSTGELF
v_call: TRBV3-1/TRBV3-2; cdr3_aa: ASSRTGQVYGYT
v_call: TRBV7-2; cdr3_aa: ASSSLDSYNSPLH
v_call: TRBV12-3/TRBV12-4; cdr3_aa: ASSQVSRVAF
v_call: TRBV28; cdr3_aa: ASSLVLAAGGRDNEQF
v_call: TRBV4-2; cdr3_aa: ASSQDMAQALEGQPQH
v_call: TRBV4-1; cdr3_aa: ASSPTGADSPLH
v_call: TRBV29-1; cdr3_aa: SVRGAVYNEQF
v_call: TRBV15; cdr3_aa: ATSREQGVPTDTQY
v_call: TRBV6-1; cdr3_aa: ASSENPPGGGKDEQF
v_call: TRBV18; cdr3_aa: ASSPRKDNHYGYT
v_call: TRBV27; cdr3_aa: ASTARWRGGLTEAF
v_call: TRBV28; cdr3_aa: ASRGTGGYNEQF
v_call: TRBV7-8; cdr3_aa: ASSIKSLRATSGAYNEQF
v_call: TRBV7-9; cdr3_aa: ASSLNAVTSYEQY
v_call: TRBV12-5; cdr3_aa: ASGLGSVEQF
v_call: TRBV2; cdr3_aa: ASSEGQGSYQPQH
v_call: TRBV7-9; cdr3_aa: ASSFLHGTILSGANVLT
v_call: TRBV7-9; cdr3_aa: ASSFGQGPQPQH
v_call: TRBV14; cdr3_aa: ASSPSGQGYLKQY
v_call: TRBV14; cdr3_aa: ASSQDRRGPLYGYT
v_call: TRBV2; cdr3_aa: ASSSSGGASEQF
v_call: TRBV30; cdr3_aa: ACHRDHSGNTIY
v_call: TRBV9; cdr3_aa: ASSFTGDYGYT
v_call: TRBV5-6; cdr3_aa: ASSPEGFGYGYT